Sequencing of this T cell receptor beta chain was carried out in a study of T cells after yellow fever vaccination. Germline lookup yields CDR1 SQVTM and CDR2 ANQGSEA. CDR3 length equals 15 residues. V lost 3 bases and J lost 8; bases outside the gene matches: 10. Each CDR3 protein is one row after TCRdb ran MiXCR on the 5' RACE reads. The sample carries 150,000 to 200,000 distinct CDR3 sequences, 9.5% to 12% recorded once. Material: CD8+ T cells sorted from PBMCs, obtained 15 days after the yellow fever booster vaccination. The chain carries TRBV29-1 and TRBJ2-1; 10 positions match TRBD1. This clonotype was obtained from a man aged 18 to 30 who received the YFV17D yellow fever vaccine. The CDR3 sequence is CSVDPGQGIGDEQFF. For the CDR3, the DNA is TGCAGCGTTGACCCGGGACAGGGGATTGGCGATGAGCAGTTCTTC.